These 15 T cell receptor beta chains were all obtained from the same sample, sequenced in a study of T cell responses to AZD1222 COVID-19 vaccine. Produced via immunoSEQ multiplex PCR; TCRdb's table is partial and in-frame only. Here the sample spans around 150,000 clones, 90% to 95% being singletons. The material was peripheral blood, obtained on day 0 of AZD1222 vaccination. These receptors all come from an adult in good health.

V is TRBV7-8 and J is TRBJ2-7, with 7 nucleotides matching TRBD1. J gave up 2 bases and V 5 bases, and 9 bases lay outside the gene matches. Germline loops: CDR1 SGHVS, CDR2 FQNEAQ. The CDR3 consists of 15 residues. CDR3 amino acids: CASSTDRDSPYEQYF. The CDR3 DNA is TGTGCCAGCAGCACCGACCGGGACAGTCCCTACGAGCAGTACTTC.

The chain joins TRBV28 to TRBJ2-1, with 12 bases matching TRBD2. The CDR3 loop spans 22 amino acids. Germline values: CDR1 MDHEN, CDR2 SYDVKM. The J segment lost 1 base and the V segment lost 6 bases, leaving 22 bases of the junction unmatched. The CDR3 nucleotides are TGTGCCAGCAGACCGACCCTCCTAAGGGTGAAAACTAGCGGGGGGTCCTACAATGAGCAGTTCTTC. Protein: CASRPTLLRVKTSGGSYNEQFF.

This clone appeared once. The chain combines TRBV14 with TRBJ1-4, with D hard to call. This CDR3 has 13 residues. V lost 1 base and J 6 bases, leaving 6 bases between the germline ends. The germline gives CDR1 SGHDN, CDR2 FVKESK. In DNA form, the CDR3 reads TGTGCCAGCAGCCAAGTTCGACATGAAAAACTGTTTTTT. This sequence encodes CASSQVRHEKLFF.

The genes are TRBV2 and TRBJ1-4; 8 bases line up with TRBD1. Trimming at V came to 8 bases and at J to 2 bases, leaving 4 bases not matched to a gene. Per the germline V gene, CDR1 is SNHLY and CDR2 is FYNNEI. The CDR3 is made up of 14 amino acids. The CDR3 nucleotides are TGTGCCAGCCGGCAGGGGGCTACTAATGAAAAACTGTTTTTT. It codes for CASRQGATNEKLFF.

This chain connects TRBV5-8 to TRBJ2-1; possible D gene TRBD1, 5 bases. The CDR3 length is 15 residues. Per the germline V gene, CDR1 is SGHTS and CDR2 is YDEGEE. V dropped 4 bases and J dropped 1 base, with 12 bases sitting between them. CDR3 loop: CASSPQGTSYNEQFF. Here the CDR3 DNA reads TGTGCCAGCAGCCCCCAGGGAACTTCCTACAATGAGCAGTTCTTC.

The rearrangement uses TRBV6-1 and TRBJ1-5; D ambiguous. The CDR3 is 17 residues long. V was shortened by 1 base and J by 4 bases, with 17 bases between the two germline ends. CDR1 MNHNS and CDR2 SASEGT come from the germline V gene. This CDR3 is CASSEVPGIGQNQPQHF. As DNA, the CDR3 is TGTGCCAGCAGTGAAGTTCCTGGTATTGGTCAGAATCAGCCCCAGCATTTT.

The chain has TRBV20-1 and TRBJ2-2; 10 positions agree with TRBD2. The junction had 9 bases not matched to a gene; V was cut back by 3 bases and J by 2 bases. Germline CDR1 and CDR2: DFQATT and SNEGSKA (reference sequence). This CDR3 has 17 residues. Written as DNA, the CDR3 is TGCAGTGCTAGTGATGCTAGCGGGGGCCATAACACCGGGGAGCTGTTTTTT. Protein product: CSASDASGGHNTGELFF.

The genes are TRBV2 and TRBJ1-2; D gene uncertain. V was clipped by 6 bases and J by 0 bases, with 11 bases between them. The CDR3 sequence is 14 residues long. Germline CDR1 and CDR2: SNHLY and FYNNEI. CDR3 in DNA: TGTGCCAGCAGCACCTCACTCCCTAACTATGGCTACACCTTC. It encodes CASSTSLPNYGYTF.

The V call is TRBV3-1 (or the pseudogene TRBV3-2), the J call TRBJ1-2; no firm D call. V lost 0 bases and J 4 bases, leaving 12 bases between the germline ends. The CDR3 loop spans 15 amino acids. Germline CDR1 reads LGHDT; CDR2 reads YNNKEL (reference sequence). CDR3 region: CASSQDLGSAYGYTF. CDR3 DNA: TGTGCCAGCAGCCAAGATCTGGGCTCGGCCTATGGCTACACCTTC.

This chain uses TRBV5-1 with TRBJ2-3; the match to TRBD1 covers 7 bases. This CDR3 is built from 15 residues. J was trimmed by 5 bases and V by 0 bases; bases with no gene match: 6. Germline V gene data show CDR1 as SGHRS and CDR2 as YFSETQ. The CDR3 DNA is TGCGCCAGCAGCTTGGGGAGACAGGGATTAGATACGCAGTATTTT. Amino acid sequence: CASSLGRQGLDTQYF. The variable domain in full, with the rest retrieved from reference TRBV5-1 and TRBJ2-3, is KAGVTQTPRYLIKTRGQQVTLSCSPISGHRSVSWYQQTPGQGLQFLFEYFSETQRNKGNFPGRFSGRQFSNSRSEMNVSTLELGDSALYLCASSLGRQGLDTQYFGPGTRLTVL.

The CDR3 is CASSLSKMDRTSGSNEQFF. The CDR3 DNA follows: TGTGCCAGCAGTTTATCGAAAATGGATAGGACTAGCGGGAGCAATGAGCAGTTCTTC. J is TRBJ2-1 and V is TRBV27, with TRBD2 identical over 13 bases. Looked up from germline, CDR1 is MNHEY and CDR2 is SMNVEV (reference sequence). This CDR3 region has 19 residues. J lost 6 bases, V lost 0 bases, and 11 bases had no gene match.

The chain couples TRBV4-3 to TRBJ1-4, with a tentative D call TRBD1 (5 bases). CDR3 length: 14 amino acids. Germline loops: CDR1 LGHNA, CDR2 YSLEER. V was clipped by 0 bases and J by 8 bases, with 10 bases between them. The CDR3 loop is CASSQDWGSEKLFF. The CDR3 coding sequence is TGCGCCAGCAGCCAAGATTGGGGCAGCGAAAAACTGTTTTTT.

The CDR3 nucleotides are TGTGCCAGCAGTTCAACAGACAGGGCGAACACCGGGGAGCTGTTTTTT. As protein: CASSSTDRANTGELFF. The V and J genes are TRBV27 and TRBJ2-2; 7 bases are shared with TRBD1. This CDR3 has 16 amino acids. Germline V gene lookup returns CDR1 MNHEY and CDR2 SMNVEV (reference sequence). The ends lost 4 bases at V and 0 bases at J; junction bases unmatched: 5.

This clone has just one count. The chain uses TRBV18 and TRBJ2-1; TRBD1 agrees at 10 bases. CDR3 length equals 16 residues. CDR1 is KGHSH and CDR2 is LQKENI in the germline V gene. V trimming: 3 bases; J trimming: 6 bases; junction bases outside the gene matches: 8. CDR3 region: CASSPPGTGVGNEQFF. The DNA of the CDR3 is TGTGCCAGCTCACCGCCCGGGACAGGGGTGGGCAATGAGCAGTTCTTC.

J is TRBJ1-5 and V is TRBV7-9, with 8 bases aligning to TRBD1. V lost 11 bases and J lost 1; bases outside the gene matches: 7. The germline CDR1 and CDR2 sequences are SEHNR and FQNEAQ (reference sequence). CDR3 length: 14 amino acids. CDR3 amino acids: CASGGAASNQPQHF. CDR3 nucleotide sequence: TGTGCCTCAGGGGGCGCGGCGAGCAATCAGCCCCAGCATTTT. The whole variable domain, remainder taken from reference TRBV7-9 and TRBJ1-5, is DTGVSQNPRHKITKRGQNVTFRCDPISEHNRLYWYRQTLGQGPEFLTYFQNEAQLEKSRLLSDRFSAERPKGSFSTLEIQRTEQGDSAMYLCASGGAASNQPQHFGDGTRLSIL.